This T cell receptor (beta chain) stems from a study of blood T cell dynamics during melanoma immunotherapy. Time point indicated: week 3, after first cycle of checkpoint inhibitor. The table lists this clone with a few counts. Only in-frame clones appear in the TCRdb table, and some are missing; sequencing was by immunoSEQ multiplex PCR. This sample has 10,000 to 13,000 clones, with roughly 83% found just once. The CDR3 has 16 residues. Germline V lookup: CDR1 MNHEY, CDR2 SVGAGI. Trimming removed 1 base at V and 10 bases at J, with 17 bases between. Sample: blood, taken from a patient treated with checkpoint blockade. The chain joins TRBV6-5 to TRBJ1-6; D remains ambiguous. The TCR originated in a human donor with melanoma. The CDR3 reads CASSYYGPRPGSPLHF. In nucleotides, the CDR3 is TGTGCCAGCAGTTACTACGGACCGAGGCCTGGGTCACCCCTCCACTTT.